This T cell receptor (beta chain) was documented in a study of blood T cell repertoires in COVID-19. Looked up from germline, CDR1 is SEHNR and CDR2 is FQNEAQ (reference sequence). The CDR3 spans 14 residues. The V end lost 0 bases, the J end lost 1 base, and 6 bases lay between the germline ends. Produced via immunoSEQ multiplex PCR; TCRdb's table is partial and in-frame only. The sample yields 82,000 or so clones, roughly 89% seen once. This TCR was recovered from a woman between 45 and 60 years old with acute COVID-19. V and J are TRBV7-9 and TRBJ1-1, with no clear D. The source material was PBMCs or T cells enriched from blood (not recorded which). For the CDR3, the DNA is TGTGCCAGCAGCTTAGCACAAAAGAACACTGAAGCTTTCTTT. This gives the protein CASSLAQKNTEAFF.